This TCR beta chain appears in the sequencing data of a study of blood T cell repertoires in COVID-19. Looking at the study overall: Sites in the United States, Italy and Spain provided acute and convalescent COVID-19 samples. PBMCs, B-cell-depleted T cells, or T cells were the source of the cDNA or gDNA that made up the material.

Measured with immunoSEQ multiplex PCR; TCRdb has only the in-frame clones, and not every one. The table has about 150,000 clones, around 79% seen once; the top ten hold over 7%. The sequencing sample was made of peripheral blood. This receptor was taken from a man in his fifties or sixties with active or convalescent COVID-19.

As DNA, the CDR3 is TGTGCCAGCAGCGTAGCAGGGATGGGGTACGAGCAGTACTTC. The encoded protein is CASSVAGMGYEQYF. The chain uses TRBV9 and TRBJ2-7; D is perhaps TRBD1 (5 bases). V shed 0 bases and J shed 4 bases, with 11 bases lying between them. The germline CDR1 and CDR2 sequences are SGDLS and YYNGEE. The CDR3 sequence is 14 residues long.